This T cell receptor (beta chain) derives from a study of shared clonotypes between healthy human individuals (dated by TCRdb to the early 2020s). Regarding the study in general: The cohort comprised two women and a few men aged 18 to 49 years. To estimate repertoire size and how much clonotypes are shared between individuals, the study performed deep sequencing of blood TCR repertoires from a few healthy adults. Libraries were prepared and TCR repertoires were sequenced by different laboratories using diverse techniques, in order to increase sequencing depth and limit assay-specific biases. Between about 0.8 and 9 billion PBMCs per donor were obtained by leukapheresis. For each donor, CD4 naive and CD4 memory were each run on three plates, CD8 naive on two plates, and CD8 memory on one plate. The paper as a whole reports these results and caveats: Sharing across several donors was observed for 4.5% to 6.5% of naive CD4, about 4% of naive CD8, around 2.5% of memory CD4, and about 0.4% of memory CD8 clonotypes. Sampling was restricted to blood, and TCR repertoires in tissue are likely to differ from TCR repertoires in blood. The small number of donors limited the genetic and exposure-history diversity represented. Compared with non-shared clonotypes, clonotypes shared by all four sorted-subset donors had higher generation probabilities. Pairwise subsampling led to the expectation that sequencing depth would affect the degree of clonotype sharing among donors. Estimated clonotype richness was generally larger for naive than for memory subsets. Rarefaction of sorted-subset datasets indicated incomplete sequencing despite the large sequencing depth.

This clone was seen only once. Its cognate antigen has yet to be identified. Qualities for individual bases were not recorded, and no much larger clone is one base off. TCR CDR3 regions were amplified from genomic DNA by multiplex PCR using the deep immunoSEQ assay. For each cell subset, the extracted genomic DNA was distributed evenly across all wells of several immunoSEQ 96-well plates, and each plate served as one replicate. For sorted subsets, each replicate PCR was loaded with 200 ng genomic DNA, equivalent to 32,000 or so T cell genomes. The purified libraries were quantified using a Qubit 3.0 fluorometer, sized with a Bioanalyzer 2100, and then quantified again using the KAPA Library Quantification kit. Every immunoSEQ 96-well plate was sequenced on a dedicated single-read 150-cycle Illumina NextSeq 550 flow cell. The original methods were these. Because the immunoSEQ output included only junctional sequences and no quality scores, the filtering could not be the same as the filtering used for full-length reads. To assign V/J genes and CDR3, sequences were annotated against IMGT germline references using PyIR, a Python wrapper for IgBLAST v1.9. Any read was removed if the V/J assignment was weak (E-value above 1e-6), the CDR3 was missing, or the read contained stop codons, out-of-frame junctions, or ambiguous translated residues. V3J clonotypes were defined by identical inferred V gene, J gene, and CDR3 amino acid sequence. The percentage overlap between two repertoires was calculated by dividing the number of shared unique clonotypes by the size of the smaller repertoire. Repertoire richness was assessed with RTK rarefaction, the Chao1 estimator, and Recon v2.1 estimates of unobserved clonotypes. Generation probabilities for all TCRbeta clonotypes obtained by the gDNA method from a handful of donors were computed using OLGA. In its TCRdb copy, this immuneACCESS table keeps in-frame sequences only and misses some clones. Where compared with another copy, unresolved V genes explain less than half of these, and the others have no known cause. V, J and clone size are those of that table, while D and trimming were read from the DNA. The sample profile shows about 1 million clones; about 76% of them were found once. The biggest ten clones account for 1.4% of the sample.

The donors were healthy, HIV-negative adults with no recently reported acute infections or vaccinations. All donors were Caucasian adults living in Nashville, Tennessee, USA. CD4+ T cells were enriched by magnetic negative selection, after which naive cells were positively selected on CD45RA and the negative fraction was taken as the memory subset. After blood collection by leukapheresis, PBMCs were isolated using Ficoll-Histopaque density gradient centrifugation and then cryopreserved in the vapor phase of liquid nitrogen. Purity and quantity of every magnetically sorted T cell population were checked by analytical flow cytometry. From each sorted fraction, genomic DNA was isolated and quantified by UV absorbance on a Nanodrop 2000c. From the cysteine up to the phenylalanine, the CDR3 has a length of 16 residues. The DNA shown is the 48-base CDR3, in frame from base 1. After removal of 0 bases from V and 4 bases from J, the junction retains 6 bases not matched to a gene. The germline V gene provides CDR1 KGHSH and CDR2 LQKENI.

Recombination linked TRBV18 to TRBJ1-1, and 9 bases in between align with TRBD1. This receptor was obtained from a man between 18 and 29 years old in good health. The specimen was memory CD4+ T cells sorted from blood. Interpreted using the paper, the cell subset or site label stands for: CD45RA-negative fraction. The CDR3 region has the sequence CASSPPTQGASTEAFF. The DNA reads TGTGCCAGCTCACCACCGACACAGGGGGCGAGCACTGAAGCTTTCTTT.